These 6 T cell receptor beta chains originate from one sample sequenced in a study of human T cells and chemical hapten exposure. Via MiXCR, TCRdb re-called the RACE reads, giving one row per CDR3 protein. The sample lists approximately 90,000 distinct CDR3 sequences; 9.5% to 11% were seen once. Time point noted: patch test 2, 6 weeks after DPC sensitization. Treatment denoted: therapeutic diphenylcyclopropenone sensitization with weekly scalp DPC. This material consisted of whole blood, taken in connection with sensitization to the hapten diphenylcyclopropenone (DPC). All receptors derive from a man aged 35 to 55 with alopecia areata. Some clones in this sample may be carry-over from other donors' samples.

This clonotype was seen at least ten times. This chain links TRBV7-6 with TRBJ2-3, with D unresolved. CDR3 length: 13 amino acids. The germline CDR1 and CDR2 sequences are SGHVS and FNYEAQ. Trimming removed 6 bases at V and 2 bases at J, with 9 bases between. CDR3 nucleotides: TGTGCCAGCAGTTACGCAAACACAGATACGCAGTATTTT. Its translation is CASSYANTDTQYF.

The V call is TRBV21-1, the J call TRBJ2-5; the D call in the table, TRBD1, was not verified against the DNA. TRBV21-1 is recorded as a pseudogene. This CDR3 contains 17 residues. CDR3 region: CASSKGGAVSYQETQYF. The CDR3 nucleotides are TGTGCCAGCAGCAAAGGCGGGGCAGTATCGTACCAAGAGACCCAGTACTTC.

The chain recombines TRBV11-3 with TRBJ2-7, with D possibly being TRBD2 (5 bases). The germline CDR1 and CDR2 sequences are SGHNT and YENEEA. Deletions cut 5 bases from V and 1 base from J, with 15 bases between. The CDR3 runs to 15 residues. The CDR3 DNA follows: TGTGCCAGCAGCCCCGGACTGGGGTCTTCCTACGAGCAGTACGTC. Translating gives CASSPGLGSSYEQYV.

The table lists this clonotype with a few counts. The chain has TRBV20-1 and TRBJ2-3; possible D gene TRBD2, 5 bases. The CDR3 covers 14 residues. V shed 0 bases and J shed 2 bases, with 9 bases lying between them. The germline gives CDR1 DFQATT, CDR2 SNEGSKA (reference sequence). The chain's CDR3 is CSARDHGVTDTQYF. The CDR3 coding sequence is TGCAGTGCTAGAGATCACGGGGTCACAGATACGCAGTATTTT.

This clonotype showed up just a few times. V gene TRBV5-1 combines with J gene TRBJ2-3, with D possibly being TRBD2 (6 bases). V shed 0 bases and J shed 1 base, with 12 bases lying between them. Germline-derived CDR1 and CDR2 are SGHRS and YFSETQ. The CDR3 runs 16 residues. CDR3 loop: CASSLAPRDGTDTQYF. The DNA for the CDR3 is TGCGCCAGCAGCTTGGCCCCGCGGGATGGCACAGATACGCAGTATTTT.

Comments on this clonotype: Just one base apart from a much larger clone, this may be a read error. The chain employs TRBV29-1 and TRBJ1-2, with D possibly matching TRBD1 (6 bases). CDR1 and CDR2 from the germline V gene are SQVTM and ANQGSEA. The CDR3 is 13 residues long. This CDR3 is CSVEAGVLQGYNF. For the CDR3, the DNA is TGCAGCGTTGAGGCAGGGGTGTTACAGGGCTACAACTTC.